Given below is one T cell receptor (beta chain) in context. Its specific antigen is unknown. No base quality values were provided; no much bigger clone lies one nucleotide off. The library was built by means of the immunoSEQ multiplex PCR assay. As for the authors' bioinformatics: To diagnose cytomegalovirus status from the catalog of TCR beta chain sequences, a statistical classification framework was built. What TCRdb holds here is the immuneACCESS table cut down to in-frame rearrangements. Part of the clones is not present; checked against another copy, under half of the missing clones reflect an unresolved V gene, and the others are unexplained. Clone size and V and J calls were adopted from that table, with D and trimming inferred from the DNA. The sample records about 140,000 clones, 80% to 95% of which are singletons. Approximately 0.7% of the sample comes from the top ten. The donors belonged to the validation cohort of over a hundred subjects, which was separate from the roughly 670-subject first cohort.

This specimen comes from a study of cytomegalovirus exposure and HLA in healthy donors (TCRdb year 2017). Study-wide context: According to a later analysis, the 120 or so validation repertoires were produced on the same platform as the roughly 700 repertoires of the first cohort. The study was designed to test whether signatures of past pathogen exposure could be identified by cataloging public T cell receptors. The study combined high-throughput TCR immunosequencing, statistical association of individual TCRs with disease status, and machine learning to predict cytomegalovirus infection status. A separate validation cohort of more than 100 different subjects was used in addition to the 666-subject first cohort.

On the study overall, not on this receptor specifically: The classifier was reported to diagnose cytomegalovirus status with high specificity and sensitivity in both the original cohort and the validation cohort. The authors suggested that the approach could potentially be generalized to other disease states and immunological phenotypes. All 120 repertoires were used to score co-occurrence in the validation cohort in a later analysis, because that analysis had no HLA typing for the cohort. In vitro tests confirmed that a few of the cytomegalovirus-associated TCR beta chains recognize cytomegalovirus antigens. Subsequent analysis determined that TCRs grouped into clusters in the first cohort also showed a tendency toward co-occurrence across the 90 to 150 validation repertoires, and 94% of cluster scores exceeded 0. Across donors, most TCR sequences were observed very rarely, whereas some public TCRs were present in many individuals. The study gave a list of 150 to 200 TCR beta chains associated with cytomegalovirus.

The cysteine opens and the phenylalanine closes a CDR3 of 13 amino acids. Left in the record is the CDR3 DNA by itself, 39 bases read in frame from the first base. V loses 2 bases at its end and J loses 10 bases; junction bases beyond the gene matches: 5. CDR1 SGHTA and CDR2 FQGNSA are derived from the germline V gene. Specimen: PBMCs. Recombination connected TRBV7-2 to TRBJ1-1, with 9 central nucleotides matching TRBD1. The sequence was obtained from a man between 18 and 35 years old in good health and CMV-seronegative. Read as DNA, the sequence is TGTGCCAGCAGCTTATACAGGGGGCCGGGAGCTTTCTTT. This encodes CASSLYRGPGAFF.